This T cell receptor (beta chain) originates from a study of blood T cell repertoires in COVID-19. TCRdb's copy holds only in-frame clones and misses some; the assay was immunoSEQ multiplex PCR. Found here are approximately 77,000 clones, 80% to 90% of them singletons; the top ten hold under 20%. This clone was picked up many times. Different DNA sequences within this sample yield the same CDR3. CDR1 and CDR2 from the germline V gene are WNHNN and SYGVQD (reference sequence). The CDR3 loop spans 15 amino acids. V lost 7 bases and J lost 6; bases outside the gene matches: 7. The clonotype comes from a woman aged 55-69 years with acute or convalescent COVID-19. Sequenced: peripheral blood. V usage is TRBV10-1 and J usage is TRBJ2-2, with TRBD1 matching 11 bases. CDR3 sequence (DNA): TGCGCCAGCAACATGGGACAGGGGGGTTCCGGGGAGCTGTTTTTT. Its translation is CASNMGQGGSGELFF.